These 30 T cell receptor beta chains came from one sample sequenced in a study of siplizumab effects on memory and regulatory T cells. Only in-frame clones appear in the TCRdb table, and some are missing; sequencing was by immunoSEQ multiplex PCR. The repertoire holds some 100,000 clones, with approximately 94% as singletons. The sequenced sample was non-Treg CD4+ T cells sorted from blood. These receptors were obtained from a human donor in good health.

This chain joins TRBV27 and TRBJ1-4; D is uncertain. Germline V gene sequence: CDR1 MNHEY, CDR2 SMNVEV (reference sequence). This CDR3 comprises 15 residues. Trimming stripped 5 bases from V and 7 bases from J, with 17 bases between. CDR3 nucleotides: TGTGCCAGCAGTCCACTCCCGATACGGGGTGAAAAACTGTTTTTT. As protein: CASSPLPIRGEKLFF.

The V gene is TRBV5-4, the J gene TRBJ1-2, with TRBD1 matching over 8 bases. V lost 4 bases to trimming and J lost 1 base; unmatched junction nucleotides: 3. Germline-derived CDR1 and CDR2 are SGHNT and YYREEE (reference sequence). The CDR3 is 14 residues long. CDR3 residues: CASSQGAFNYGYTF. The CDR3 nucleotides are TGTGCCAGCAGCCAGGGGGCCTTTAACTATGGCTACACCTTC.

The CDR3, as DNA: TGTGCCAGCTCACCAAAGGACAGGGGCTCCTATGGCTACACCTTC. It encodes CASSPKDRGSYGYTF. The chain combines TRBV18 with TRBJ1-2; 9 bases fit TRBD1. CDR1 and CDR2 from the germline V gene are KGHSH and LQKENI. The CDR3 is 15 amino acids. After removal of 2 bases from V and 4 bases from J, the junction contained 5 bases not matched to a gene.

This chain joins TRBV19 and TRBJ2-6; D uncertain. The CDR3 extends over 17 amino acids. Trimming took off 1 base at V and 0 bases at J, with 10 bases between the two ends. CDR1 and CDR2 (germline): LNHDA, SQIVND (reference sequence). The CDR3 DNA reads TGTGCCAGTAGTATAGCAAAGACAAGCTCTGGGGCCAACGTCCTGACTTTC. It encodes CASSIAKTSSGANVLTF.

This clone was recorded only once. The chain couples TRBV6-1 to TRBJ2-7; no clear D. V gave up 4 bases and J gave up 6 bases, with 19 bases separating them. CDR1 is MNHNS, CDR2 SASEGT, per germline. CDR3 length: 15 amino acids. CDR3 amino acids: CASSGSSAVLGEQYF. CDR3 nucleotide sequence: TGTGCCAGCAGTGGAAGCTCCGCGGTTCTGGGCGAGCAGTACTTC.

V is TRBV19 and J is TRBJ2-3, with 11 bases fitting TRBD2. V shed 9 bases and J 3 bases; nucleotides not matched to a gene: 14. The CDR3 runs 17 residues. Germline V gene sequence: CDR1 LNHDA, CDR2 SQIVND (reference sequence). The CDR3 region is CASRTAGTSGRTDTQYF. Here the CDR3 DNA reads TGTGCCAGCCGAACCGCCGGGACTAGCGGAAGGACAGATACGCAGTATTTT. Combining the CDR3 with reference TRBV19 and TRBJ2-3 gives the whole variable domain DGGITQSPKYLFRKEGQNVTLSCEQNLNHDAMYWYRQDPGQGLRLIYYSQIVNDFQKGDIAEGYSVSREKKESFPLTVTSAQKNPTAFYLCASRTAGTSGRTDTQYFGPGTRLTVL.

The genes are TRBV28 and TRBJ2-1; D may be TRBD1 or TRBD2 (5 bases each). CDR1 and CDR2 from the germline V gene are MDHEN and SYDVKM. The V end was cut by 4 bases, the J end by 10 bases, with 20 bases between. The CDR3 covers 15 residues. CDR3 sequence: CASSSASLRDQEQFF. The CDR3 DNA reads as TGTGCCAGCAGTTCAGCCTCCCTCAGGGACCAGGAGCAGTTCTTC. The whole variable domain, filled in from reference TRBV28 and TRBJ2-1, reads DVKVTQSSRYLVKRTGEKVFLECVQDMDHENMFWYRQDPGLGLRLIYFSYDVKMKEKGDIPEGYSVSREKKERFSLILESASTNQTSMYLCASSSASLRDQEQFFGPGTRLTVL.

This chain uses TRBV7-8 with TRBJ1-1; TRBD1 aligns across 9 bases. Germline loops: CDR1 SGHVS, CDR2 FQNEAQ. V lost 1 base and J lost 4; bases outside the gene matches: 13. This CDR3 contains 18 residues. As DNA, the CDR3 is TGTGCCAGCAGCTTAGTAGCGACAGGGGGGACCCGAGGCACTGAAGCTTTCTTT. Amino acid sequence: CASSLVATGGTRGTEAFF.

Written as DNA, the CDR3 is TGTGCCAGCAGAATGGAGGCCTATAGCAATCAGCCCCAGCATTTT. Residues: CASRMEAYSNQPQHF. The chain joins TRBV2 to TRBJ1-5; D is uncertain. The CDR3 is 15 amino acids. CDR1 and CDR2 (germline): SNHLY, FYNNEI. V lost 6 bases to trimming and J lost 0 bases, with 12 bases between them.

The chain employs TRBV21-1 and TRBJ1-5; TRBD1, the table's D call, was not compared with the DNA. TRBV21-1 is noted as a pseudogene. The CDR3 has 18 residues. The CDR3 nucleotides read TGTGCCAGCAGCAAAGATCGGGCTCCAGGGGTGTACAATCAGCCCCAGCATTTT. It encodes CASSKDRAPGVYNQPQHF.

V gene TRBV29-1 combines with J gene TRBJ1-1; weak D call: TRBD1 (6 bases). V gave up 7 bases and J gave up 4 bases, with 19 bases separating them. The CDR3 is 14 residues long. CDR1 SQVTM and CDR2 ANQGSEA come from the germline V gene. The CDR3 sequence: CSGGCTGRGTEAFF. The CDR3 nucleotides are TGCAGCGGGGGATGCACAGGGCGGGGCACTGAAGCTTTCTTT.

V and J are TRBV2 and TRBJ2-4; 9 nucleotides match TRBD2. Germline trimming cut 5 bases from V and 5 bases from J; bases unmatched to any gene: 4. The length of the CDR3 is 14 residues. CDR1 is SNHLY, CDR2 FYNNEI, per germline. The DNA of the CDR3 is TGTGCCAGCAGTCTAGCGGGGTCGGAAAACATTCAGTACTTC. This sequence encodes CASSLAGSENIQYF. The entire variable domain, with the rest obtained from reference TRBV2 and TRBJ2-4, is as follows: EPEVTQTPSHQVTQMGQEVILRCVPISNHLYFYWYRQILGQKVEFLVSFYNNEISEKSEIFDDQFSVERPDGSNFTLKIRSTKLEDSAMYFCASSLAGSENIQYFGAGTRLSVL.

This chain joins TRBV5-1 and TRBJ2-7; 9 nucleotides align to TRBD1. CDR1 SGHRS and CDR2 YFSETQ come from the germline V gene. Losses at the gene ends were 4 bases for V and 6 bases for J; bases not matched to a gene: 8. The CDR3 has 14 residues. The CDR3 region has the DNA TGCGCCAGCAGCGAACAGATACAGGGGGCCGAGCAGTACTTC. Translation: CASSEQIQGAEQYF.

Only one count was recorded for this clone. The rearrangement links TRBV2 to TRBJ2-1, with TRBD2 as a possible D gene (5 bases). CDR3 length equals 13 residues. The V end lost 5 bases, the J end lost 3 bases, and 8 bases lay between the germline ends. Looked up from germline, CDR1 is SNHLY and CDR2 is FYNNEI. The CDR3 protein is CASSSRDYNEQFF. The DNA of the CDR3 is TGTGCCAGCAGTTCCCGGGACTACAATGAGCAGTTCTTC.

The chain carries TRBV7-8 and TRBJ2-7, with 9 bases identical to TRBD2. This CDR3 is built from 16 residues. The V gene's germline CDR1 is SGHVS and CDR2 FQNEAQ. Germline trimming cut 4 bases from V and 7 bases from J; bases unmatched to any gene: 14. CDR3 amino acids: CASSSLLAGTLREQYF. As DNA, the CDR3 is TGTGCCAGCAGCTCCTTACTAGCGGGTACCCTACGGGAGCAGTACTTC. The full variable domain, completed using reference TRBV7-8 and TRBJ2-7, is GAGVSQSPRYKVAKRGQDVALRCDPISGHVSLFWYQQALGQGPEFLTYFQNEAQLDKSGLPSDRFFAERPEGSVSTLKIQRTQQEDSAVYLCASSSLLAGTLREQYFGPGTRLTVT.

The CDR3 nucleotides read TGCGCCAGCAGCCAAGTCGTGGCGGGCACTGAAGCTTTCTTT. Encoded protein: CASSQVVAGTEAFF. The chain uses TRBV4-1 and TRBJ1-1; D gene unclear. V lost 1 base and J 4 bases, leaving 10 bases between the germline ends. The length of the CDR3 is 14 residues. CDR1 is MGHRA, CDR2 YSYEKL, per germline.

This chain connects TRBV29-1 to TRBJ2-3; TRBD1 is a possible D gene (6 bases). The CDR3 is made up of 16 amino acids. Germline CDR1 is SQVTM and CDR2 is ANQGSEA. The V end lost 5 bases, the J end lost 3 bases, and 21 bases lay between the germline ends. The CDR3 is CSVTIRNGRGTDTQYF. CDR3 DNA: TGCAGCGTTACTATTCGAAATGGCAGGGGAACAGATACGCAGTATTTT.

The CDR3 DNA reads as TGTGCCAGCAGTTTACAGGGGAAACAAGAGACCCAGTACTTC. It is translated as CASSLQGKQETQYF. The chain links TRBV27 to TRBJ2-5; TRBD1 is a possible D gene (6 bases). The V end lost 2 bases, the J end lost 2 bases, and 9 bases lay between the germline ends. The CDR3 has 14 amino acids. The germline V gene has CDR1 MNHEY and CDR2 SMNVEV (reference sequence).

This chain joins TRBV5-8 and TRBJ2-7; TRBD2 agrees at 8 bases. V shed 2 bases, J shed 5 bases, and the junction held 9 bases outside the gene matches. Looked up from germline, CDR1 is SGHTS and CDR2 is YDEGEE. This CDR3 comprises 15 residues. The CDR3 DNA sequence: TGTGCCAGCAGCTTTTTGTCGGGAGGGATCAACGAGCAGTACTTC. Translation gives CASSFLSGGINEQYF.

This chain joins TRBV11-2 and TRBJ2-7; D may be TRBD1 (7 bases). V dropped 5 bases and J dropped 3 bases, with 17 bases sitting between them. This CDR3 is built from 15 residues. CDR1 is SGHAT, CDR2 FQNNGV, per germline. This CDR3 reads CASSPGAGGFYEQYF. CDR3 bases: TGTGCCAGCAGCCCCGGGGCAGGGGGGTTCTACGAGCAGTACTTC.

As DNA, the CDR3 is TGTGCCAGCAGTTACTCGGAGCTGCCCTATAATTCACCCCTCCACTTT. Its translation is CASSYSELPYNSPLHF. This rearrangement joins TRBV6-5 to TRBJ1-6; no clear D. The CDR3 length is 16 residues. V lost 0 bases to trimming and J lost 2 bases, with 8 bases between them. The germline V gene has CDR1 MNHEY and CDR2 SVGAGI.

V is TRBV9 and J is TRBJ2-7; 7 positions agree with TRBD2. V lost 0 bases to trimming and J lost 0 bases; unmatched junction nucleotides: 6. CDR1 is SGDLS, CDR2 YYNGEE, per germline. The CDR3 length is 16 residues. CDR3 in amino acids: CASSVGQGGNSYEQYF. For the CDR3, the DNA is TGTGCCAGCAGCGTAGGGCAGGGAGGGAACTCCTACGAGCAGTACTTC.

The V gene is TRBV28, the J gene TRBJ2-1, with D unclear. The CDR3 extends over 15 amino acids. Between the trimmed V and J ends, which lost 1 base and 1 base, there was a span of 8 bases. CDR1 and CDR2 (germline): MDHEN, SYDVKM. The CDR3 sequence: CASSLLGTSYNEQFF. CDR3 coding DNA: TGTGCCAGCAGTTTATTGGGAACTTCCTACAATGAGCAGTTCTTC.

A single count supports this clone. CDR3 sequence: CASKTSGRAKTQYF. CDR3 sequence (DNA): TGTGCCAGCAAAACTAGCGGGAGGGCAAAGACCCAGTACTTC. The chain employs TRBV6-5 and TRBJ2-5; 13 positions agree with TRBD2. V lost 7 bases, J lost 6 bases, and 5 bases stayed unmatched. This CDR3 spans 14 amino acids. Germline V CDR1 and CDR2: MNHEY, SVGAGI.

J is TRBJ2-7 and V is TRBV15, with 8 nucleotides matching TRBD1. Per germline, CDR1 LNHNV and CDR2 YYDKDF (reference sequence). J lost 2 bases, V lost 2 bases, and 5 bases had no gene match. The CDR3 has 15 amino acids. The CDR3 DNA sequence: TGTGCCACCAGCAGACCAGGACAGGGTACCTACGAGCAGTACTTC. This translates into CATSRPGQGTYEQYF.

V gene TRBV19 combines with J gene TRBJ2-2; the D is unclear. The CDR3 loop spans 12 amino acids. Deletions cut 6 bases from V and 5 bases from J, with 7 bases between. Germline CDR1 reads LNHDA; CDR2 reads SQIVND (reference sequence). CDR3 loop: CASSYLTGELFF. The CDR3 nucleotides are TGTGCCAGTAGCTATTTGACCGGGGAGCTGTTTTTT.

The J gene is TRBJ2-7, the V gene TRBV20-1, with 8 bases fitting TRBD1. This CDR3 has 11 residues. The ends lost 5 bases at V and 6 bases at J; junction bases unmatched: 3. From germline, CDR1 is DFQATT and CDR2 SNEGSKA (reference sequence). The CDR3: CSARQGSEQYF. As DNA, the CDR3 is TGCAGTGCTCGACAGGGGAGCGAGCAGTACTTC.

The chain employs TRBV5-6 and TRBJ1-5; TRBD1 matches 7 bases. J lost 0 bases, V lost 3 bases, and 3 bases had no gene match. The CDR3 extends over 15 amino acids. The germline gives CDR1 SGHDT, CDR2 YYEEEE. The CDR3 DNA sequence: TGTGCCAGCAGCTACAGGGGATATAGCAATCAGCCCCAGCATTTT. It yields the protein CASSYRGYSNQPQHF.

The chain is built from TRBV5-4 and TRBJ2-5, with 11 bases identical to TRBD2. Trimming at V came to 4 bases and at J to 2 bases, leaving 4 bases not matched to a gene. Germline-derived CDR1 and CDR2 are SGHNT and YYREEE (reference sequence). The CDR3 runs to 15 residues. The CDR3 coding sequence is TGTGCCAGCAGCCTTAGCGGGGGGGGTCAAGAGACCCAGTACTTC. Translation: CASSLSGGGQETQYF.

V and J are TRBV9 and TRBJ2-3; D perhaps matches TRBD2 (6 bases). Per the germline V gene, CDR1 is SGDLS and CDR2 is YYNGEE. The CDR3 contains 14 residues. Trimming pared 3 bases from V and 4 bases from J, leaving 12 bases between. The CDR3 loop is CASSAGTQADTQYF. CDR3 DNA: TGTGCCAGCAGCGCCGGGACTCAGGCAGATACGCAGTATTTT.